This is a list of T cell receptor beta chains from one sample in a study of cytomegalovirus exposure and HLA in healthy donors. Produced via immunoSEQ multiplex PCR; TCRdb's table is partial and in-frame only. The sample yields 120,000 to 150,000 clones, 80% to 90% seen once. Sequenced: PBMCs. Receptors originate from a young man in good health and CMV-seropositive. Both conserved end residues are part of each CDR3. Each record gives: clone size, V gene, J gene, D gene, CDR3 DNA, CDR3 protein. The D gene is left open where the match is weak. Size is omitted from some rows. Given values are once, few, many or a class for expanded clones.

abundance: NA; v_gene: TRBV25-1; j_gene: TRBJ1-2; d_gene: TRBD1; CDR3nt: TGTGCCAGCAGCTCGGGACAGGGGGGCGGCTACACCTTC; CDR3aa: CASSSGQGGGYTF
abundance: NA; v_gene: TRBV7-8; j_gene: TRBJ2-1; d_gene: TRBD2; CDR3nt: TGTGCCAGCAGCTACCCCCAGGCGGGGGAAGGCTACAATGAGCAGTTCTTC; CDR3aa: CASSYPQAGEGYNEQFF
abundance: NA; v_gene: TRBV11-3; j_gene: TRBJ2-1; d_gene: TRBD2; CDR3nt: TGTGCCAGCAGCCGGGAGGGCTTCTACAATGAGCAGTTCTTC; CDR3aa: CASSREGFYNEQFF
abundance: NA; v_gene: TRBV28; j_gene: TRBJ1-5; d_gene: TRBD1; CDR3nt: TGTGCCAGCAGTTCACCCTACAGGGGGCTCGGGAATCAGCCCCAGCATTTT; CDR3aa: CASSSPYRGLGNQPQHF
abundance: NA; v_gene: TRBV6-5; j_gene: TRBJ2-1; d_gene: NA; CDR3nt: TGTGCCAGCAGTTACTCCCCCTCCAATGAGCAGTTCTTC; CDR3aa: CASSYSPSNEQFF
abundance: NA; v_gene: TRBV6-5; j_gene: TRBJ2-3; d_gene: TRBD1; CDR3nt: TGTGCCAGCACAAGGGGGCTCTCTACAGATACGCAGTATTTT; CDR3aa: CASTRGLSTDTQYF
abundance: NA; v_gene: TRBV5-1; j_gene: TRBJ1-1; d_gene: TRBD1; CDR3nt: TGCGCCAGCAGCCCGGGACAGGGGATGAACACTGAAGCTTTCTTT; CDR3aa: CASSPGQGMNTEAFF
abundance: NA; v_gene: TRBV5-4; j_gene: TRBJ2-5; d_gene: TRBD2; CDR3nt: TGTGCCAGCAGCCGAGCAGGACTAGCAGGTCGCAGAAGAGAGACCCAGTACTTC; CDR3aa: CASSRAGLAGRRRETQYF
abundance: NA; v_gene: TRBV29-1; j_gene: TRBJ2-1; d_gene: TRBD2; CDR3nt: TGCAGCGTTGGACTGGTAGCGGGAGGGCCGGATGAGCAGTTCTTC; CDR3aa: CSVGLVAGGPDEQFF
abundance: NA; v_gene: TRBV6-4; j_gene: TRBJ2-7; d_gene: TRBD2; CDR3nt: TGTGCCAGCAGTGAGTCGGAGCGGGAGGAGGGCGAGCAGTACTTC; CDR3aa: CASSESEREEGEQYF
abundance: NA; v_gene: TRBV10-2; j_gene: TRBJ2-7; d_gene: TRBD1; CDR3nt: TGCGCCAGCAGTGTACAGGGGAAATTCTACGAGCAGTACTTC; CDR3aa: CASSVQGKFYEQYF
abundance: NA; v_gene: TRBV9; j_gene: TRBJ2-7; d_gene: NA; CDR3nt: TGTGCCAGCAGCGAGGGGGACCGACCTTCCTACGAGCAGTACTTC; CDR3aa: CASSEGDRPSYEQYF
abundance: NA; v_gene: TRBV28; j_gene: TRBJ1-5; d_gene: NA; CDR3nt: TGTGCCAGCAGTAGAGGGGGTCAGCCCCAGCATTTT; CDR3aa: CASSRGGQPQHF
abundance: NA; v_gene: TRBV5-4; j_gene: TRBJ2-7; d_gene: NA; CDR3nt: TGTGCCAGCAGCGTGGGACTCCACTCCTACGAGCAGTACTTC; CDR3aa: CASSVGLHSYEQYF
abundance: NA; v_gene: TRBV4-2; j_gene: TRBJ1-2; d_gene: NA; CDR3nt: TGTGCCAGCAGCCAAGATGGGGCTGACGGCTACACCTTC; CDR3aa: CASSQDGADGYTF
abundance: few; v_gene: TRBV25-1; j_gene: TRBJ2-1; d_gene: TRBD2; CDR3nt: TGTGCCAGCAGTGATCGACTAGCGGACCGCAATGAGCAGTTCTTC; CDR3aa: CASSDRLADRNEQFF
abundance: NA; v_gene: TRBV18; j_gene: TRBJ1-2; d_gene: NA; CDR3nt: TGTGCCAGCTCACCACGGGACTTTGAAGGCTACACCTTC; CDR3aa: CASSPRDFEGYTF
abundance: NA; v_gene: TRBV7-9; j_gene: TRBJ2-7; d_gene: NA; CDR3nt: TGTGCCAGCAGCTGGACTACCGAGACCTACGAGCAGTACTTC; CDR3aa: CASSWTTETYEQYF
abundance: NA; v_gene: TRBV9; j_gene: TRBJ2-1; d_gene: NA; CDR3nt: TGTGCCAGCAACTCCGACGACAGAAACAATGAGCAGTTCTTC; CDR3aa: CASNSDDRNNEQFF
abundance: NA; v_gene: TRBV5-4; j_gene: TRBJ2-5; d_gene: TRBD1; CDR3nt: TGTGCCAGCAGCTTGCGACAGGGGGCGAGGGAGACCCAGTACTTC; CDR3aa: CASSLRQGARETQYF
abundance: NA; v_gene: TRBV6-1; j_gene: TRBJ1-2; d_gene: NA; CDR3nt: TGTGCCAGCAGTGTAGGAGGAGACTATGGCTACACCTTC; CDR3aa: CASSVGGDYGYTF
abundance: NA; v_gene: TRBV5-4; j_gene: TRBJ2-7; d_gene: NA; CDR3nt: TGTGCCAGCAGCTTGGGTTCACAGTTCTACGAGCAGTACTTC; CDR3aa: CASSLGSQFYEQYF
abundance: NA; v_gene: TRBV7-2; j_gene: TRBJ2-1; d_gene: TRBD2; CDR3nt: TGTGCCAGCAGCTTAGTACGCGGGAGGAGGCATGAGCAGTTCTTC; CDR3aa: CASSLVRGRRHEQFF
abundance: NA; v_gene: TRBV2; j_gene: TRBJ1-6; d_gene: TRBD1; CDR3nt: TGTGCCAGCACCCAACCGACAGGGCAATCACCCCTCCACTTT; CDR3aa: CASTQPTGQSPLHF
abundance: NA; v_gene: TRBV7-6; j_gene: TRBJ2-1; d_gene: TRBD2; CDR3nt: TGTGCCAGCAGCCAGGGACTAGCGCCAAACAATGAGCAGTTCTTC; CDR3aa: CASSQGLAPNNEQFF
abundance: NA; v_gene: TRBV11-2; j_gene: TRBJ1-1; d_gene: TRBD1; CDR3nt: TGTGCCAGCAGCGCCCGGACAGGGTGGAGTACTGAAGCTTTCTTT; CDR3aa: CASSARTGWSTEAFF
abundance: NA; v_gene: TRBV2; j_gene: TRBJ1-1; d_gene: NA; CDR3nt: TGTGCCAGCAGTGATTTGGCCGGGGACACTGAAGCTTTCTTT; CDR3aa: CASSDLAGDTEAFF
abundance: NA; v_gene: TRBV5-1; j_gene: TRBJ2-3; d_gene: NA; CDR3nt: TGCGCCAGCAGCTTGGGGAGGGATACGCAGTATTTT; CDR3aa: CASSLGRDTQYF
abundance: NA; v_gene: TRBV19; j_gene: TRBJ2-7; d_gene: TRBD2; CDR3nt: TGTGCCAGTAGTACGGGACTAGCGGTTTACGAGCAGTACTTC; CDR3aa: CASSTGLAVYEQYF
abundance: NA; v_gene: TRBV5-5; j_gene: TRBJ1-1; d_gene: TRBD1; CDR3nt: TGTGCCAGCAGTTTCGGGGACAGCTGGAACACTGAAGCTTTCTTT; CDR3aa: CASSFGDSWNTEAFF
abundance: NA; v_gene: TRBV29-1; j_gene: TRBJ2-7; d_gene: TRBD2; CDR3nt: TGCAGCGTTGTAGCGGGGAACTCCTACGAGCAGTACTTC; CDR3aa: CSVVAGNSYEQYF
abundance: NA; v_gene: TRBV4-1; j_gene: TRBJ2-5; d_gene: TRBD1; CDR3nt: TGCGCCAGCAGTCAGGGGGCTCTGGAGACCCAGTACTTC; CDR3aa: CASSQGALETQYF
abundance: NA; v_gene: TRBV5-1; j_gene: TRBJ1-2; d_gene: NA; CDR3nt: TGCGCCAGCAGCTTAACGACGACGGGGAACTATGGCTACACCTTC; CDR3aa: CASSLTTTGNYGYTF
abundance: NA; v_gene: TRBV30; j_gene: TRBJ2-1; d_gene: TRBD2; CDR3nt: TGTGCCTGGACCCTCGGCGGGAGAGATAGTGAAGAGCAGTTCTTC; CDR3aa: CAWTLGGRDSEEQFF
abundance: NA; v_gene: TRBV29-1; j_gene: TRBJ2-5; d_gene: TRBD2; CDR3nt: TGCAGCGTTGAAGGCGCGGAGTCGGGGGGAGAGACCCAGTACTTC; CDR3aa: CSVEGAESGGETQYF
abundance: once; v_gene: TRBV7-9; j_gene: TRBJ2-1; d_gene: NA; CDR3nt: TGTGCCAGCAGTCAACTACCGACCCCCCCGTACTCCTACAATGAGCAGTTCTTC; CDR3aa: CASSQLPTPPYSYNEQFF
abundance: NA; v_gene: TRBV5-6; j_gene: TRBJ1-1; d_gene: NA; CDR3nt: TGTGCCAGCAGCTTGAGGGGAAGGGTGAACACTGAAGCTTTCTTT; CDR3aa: CASSLRGRVNTEAFF
abundance: few; v_gene: TRBV25-1; j_gene: TRBJ1-2; d_gene: NA; CDR3nt: TGTGCCAGCAGTGCGGGGAGTACCTTTGGCTATGGCTACACCTTC; CDR3aa: CASSAGSTFGYGYTF
abundance: once; v_gene: TRBV10-2; j_gene: TRBJ2-1; d_gene: TRBD2; CDR3nt: TGCGCCAGCAGTGAGCCTCGACTAGCGGGGGTTAATGAGCAGTTCTTC; CDR3aa: CASSEPRLAGVNEQFF
abundance: NA; v_gene: TRBV4-1; j_gene: TRBJ1-4; d_gene: NA; CDR3nt: TGCGCCAGCAGCCAAGTTTTTAGAGCAACTAATGAAAAACTGTTTTTT; CDR3aa: CASSQVFRATNEKLFF
abundance: NA; v_gene: TRBV5-4; j_gene: TRBJ1-1; d_gene: NA; CDR3nt: TGTGCCAGCAACCTCTTCGGTGAGGGTACTGAAGCTTTCTTT; CDR3aa: CASNLFGEGTEAFF
abundance: NA; v_gene: TRBV18; j_gene: TRBJ1-5; d_gene: NA; CDR3nt: TGTGCCAGCTCACCACCGGGGGGGCAAGCAGCCCAGCCCCAGCATTTT; CDR3aa: CASSPPGGQAAQPQHF
abundance: NA; v_gene: TRBV14; j_gene: TRBJ2-6; d_gene: TRBD1; CDR3nt: TGTGCCAGCAGCCATCTGACAGGGCCAGGGGCCAACGTCCTGACTTTC; CDR3aa: CASSHLTGPGANVLTF
abundance: once; v_gene: TRBV19; j_gene: TRBJ2-3; d_gene: NA; CDR3nt: TGTGCCAGTAGTCTCCCGAACAGGGATGTGCAGTATTTT; CDR3aa: CASSLPNRDVQYF
abundance: NA; v_gene: TRBV5-8; j_gene: TRBJ2-2; d_gene: NA; CDR3nt: TGTGCCAGCAGCAGCTTGGGGGTCAGGGGCCGTGCCGGGGAGCTGTTTTTT; CDR3aa: CASSSLGVRGRAGELFF
abundance: NA; v_gene: TRBV19; j_gene: TRBJ1-2; d_gene: NA; CDR3nt: TGTGCCAGTAGTAAGGAAGGGGGAGTAGGTGGCTACACCTTC; CDR3aa: CASSKEGGVGGYTF
abundance: NA; v_gene: TRBV30; j_gene: TRBJ1-3; d_gene: NA; CDR3nt: TGTGCCTGGAGGTATCAGGCTCCTGGAAACACCATATATTTT; CDR3aa: CAWRYQAPGNTIYF
abundance: NA; v_gene: TRBV28; j_gene: TRBJ2-7; d_gene: NA; CDR3nt: TGTGCCAGCAGCCCCTACAGTCCCTACGAGCAGTACTTC; CDR3aa: CASSPYSPYEQYF
abundance: NA; v_gene: TRBV28; j_gene: TRBJ1-6; d_gene: NA; CDR3nt: TGTGCCAGCTTTCCTGACAGAGGAGATTCACCCCTCCACTTT; CDR3aa: CASFPDRGDSPLHF
abundance: NA; v_gene: TRBV11-2; j_gene: TRBJ1-1; d_gene: NA; CDR3nt: TGTGCCAGCAGCCATCCCTTCGATGGACACTTGAACACTGAAGCTTTCTTT; CDR3aa: CASSHPFDGHLNTEAFF
abundance: NA; v_gene: TRBV7-9; j_gene: TRBJ2-7; d_gene: NA; CDR3nt: TGTGCCAGCAGCTTAATGCCAGACTCCTACGAGCAGTACTTC; CDR3aa: CASSLMPDSYEQYF
abundance: few; v_gene: TRBV30; j_gene: TRBJ1-1; d_gene: NA; CDR3nt: TGTGCCTGGGTAGGACAGCCGAACACTGAAGCTTTCTTT; CDR3aa: CAWVGQPNTEAFF
abundance: NA; v_gene: TRBV28; j_gene: TRBJ2-6; d_gene: TRBD1; CDR3nt: TGTGCCAGCAGTTTAGGAGGGACAGGGGGCTTTAATGGGGCCAACGTCCTGACTTTC; CDR3aa: CASSLGGTGGFNGANVLTF
abundance: NA; v_gene: TRBV9; j_gene: TRBJ2-3; d_gene: TRBD2; CDR3nt: TGTGCCAGCAGCCCGAGGGTAGCGGGGACGAGTCCGCAGTATTTT; CDR3aa: CASSPRVAGTSPQYF
abundance: NA; v_gene: TRBV5-1; j_gene: TRBJ2-3; d_gene: NA; CDR3nt: TGCGCCAGCAGCCAACTGCTGGATACGCAGTATTTT; CDR3aa: CASSQLLDTQYF
abundance: few; v_gene: TRBV5-1; j_gene: TRBJ1-2; d_gene: NA; CDR3nt: TGCGCCAGCAGCTTGGAAGGGGACTATGGCTACACCTTC; CDR3aa: CASSLEGDYGYTF
abundance: NA; v_gene: TRBV7-9; j_gene: TRBJ1-2; d_gene: NA; CDR3nt: TGTGCCAGCAGCTTAGGTTACCAGAACTATGGCTACACCTTC; CDR3aa: CASSLGYQNYGYTF
abundance: NA; v_gene: TRBV9; j_gene: TRBJ2-2; d_gene: TRBD1; CDR3nt: TGTGCCAGCAGCGGTCGGGACAGGGGACACGGGGAGCTGTTTTTT; CDR3aa: CASSGRDRGHGELFF
abundance: NA; v_gene: TRBV5-1; j_gene: TRBJ2-3; d_gene: NA; CDR3nt: TGCGCCAGCAGCCCGATGGAGTCTAGCACAGATACGCAGTATTTT; CDR3aa: CASSPMESSTDTQYF
abundance: NA; v_gene: TRBV7-2; j_gene: TRBJ2-7; d_gene: NA; CDR3nt: TGTGCCAGCAGCCTCCGACAGGGACTCTCCTACGAGCAGTACTTC; CDR3aa: CASSLRQGLSYEQYF